This is a list of T cell receptor beta chains from one sample in a study of cytomegalovirus exposure and HLA in healthy donors. TCRdb keeps only in-frame clones here, not all; method: immunoSEQ multiplex PCR. The table has 200,000 to 250,000 clones, 80% to 90% seen once. The sample comprised PBMCs. These receptors all come from a woman under 30 in good health and CMV-seropositive. Each CDR3 is given with its conserved first and last residue. The D gene is left open where the match is weak. Size is stated for part of the rows, as once, few or many counts, or as a class when the clone is expanded.

clone size: once; V gene: TRBV4-1; D gene: TRBD2; J gene: TRBJ2-7; CDR3 protein: CASSQRTSGRSYEQYF; CDR3 DNA: TGCGCCAGCAGCCAGCGGACTAGCGGGCGATCCTACGAGCAGTACTTC
clone size: NA; V gene: TRBV5-1; D gene: NA; J gene: TRBJ2-5; CDR3 protein: CASSLGTWEETQYF; CDR3 DNA: TGCGCCAGCAGCTTGGGAACGTGGGAGGAGACCCAGTACTTC
clone size: NA; V gene: TRBV6-5; D gene: NA; J gene: TRBJ1-1; CDR3 protein: CASSYQGNTEAFF; CDR3 DNA: TGTGCCAGCAGTTACCAGGGGAACACTGAAGCTTTCTTT
clone size: NA; V gene: TRBV4-1; D gene: NA; J gene: TRBJ1-2; CDR3 protein: CASSQGVWAGGYTF; CDR3 DNA: TGCGCCAGCAGCCAAGGGGTCTGGGCGGGTGGCTACACCTTC
clone size: NA; V gene: TRBV5-1; D gene: TRBD1; J gene: TRBJ2-3; CDR3 protein: CASSLLGTGSTDTQYF; CDR3 DNA: TGCGCCAGCAGCTTGCTCGGGACAGGGAGCACAGATACGCAGTATTTT
clone size: NA; V gene: TRBV13; D gene: TRBD2; J gene: TRBJ2-1; CDR3 protein: CASSSAWGTGTRYNEQFF; CDR3 DNA: TGTGCCAGCAGTTCGGCCTGGGGGACCGGGACTAGATACAATGAGCAGTTCTTC
clone size: NA; V gene: TRBV5-6; D gene: NA; J gene: TRBJ2-7; CDR3 protein: CASSRGGQSYEQYF; CDR3 DNA: TGTGCCAGCAGCCGCGGCGGACAGTCCTACGAGCAGTACTTC
clone size: NA; V gene: TRBV5-1; D gene: TRBD2; J gene: TRBJ2-2; CDR3 protein: CASSLTLAGSPGELFF; CDR3 DNA: TGCGCCAGCAGCTTGACCCTAGCGGGCAGTCCCGGGGAGCTGTTTTTT
clone size: few; V gene: TRBV19; D gene: NA; J gene: TRBJ1-5; CDR3 protein: CASHRDGNQPQHF; CDR3 DNA: TGTGCCAGTCACAGGGATGGGAATCAGCCCCAGCATTTT
clone size: NA; V gene: TRBV5-4; D gene: NA; J gene: TRBJ1-1; CDR3 protein: CASSSNTEAFF; CDR3 DNA: TGTGCCAGCAGTTCTAACACTGAAGCTTTCTTT
clone size: NA; V gene: TRBV28; D gene: TRBD2; J gene: TRBJ2-3; CDR3 protein: CASSLSSGSRSDTQYF; CDR3 DNA: TGTGCCAGCAGTTTATCCAGCGGGAGTCGGTCAGATACGCAGTATTTT
clone size: NA; V gene: TRBV6-5; D gene: NA; J gene: TRBJ1-3; CDR3 protein: CASSFHQKNTIYF; CDR3 DNA: TGTGCCAGCAGTTTCCATCAAAAAAACACCATATATTTT
clone size: NA; V gene: TRBV7-2; D gene: TRBD2; J gene: TRBJ2-7; CDR3 protein: CASSSGRGGAYEQYF; CDR3 DNA: TGTGCCAGCAGCTCCGGTCGGGGGGGAGCCTACGAGCAGTACTTC
clone size: NA; V gene: TRBV7-9; D gene: NA; J gene: TRBJ2-2; CDR3 protein: CASSSTVTGSGELFF; CDR3 DNA: TGTGCCAGCAGCTCCACAGTTACAGGGTCCGGGGAGCTGTTTTTT
clone size: NA; V gene: TRBV27; D gene: TRBD2; J gene: TRBJ2-1; CDR3 protein: CASALAGGPVSDNEQFF; CDR3 DNA: TGTGCCAGCGCCCTAGCGGGAGGGCCCGTTTCGGACAATGAGCAGTTCTTC
clone size: NA; V gene: TRBV9; D gene: NA; J gene: TRBJ2-7; CDR3 protein: CASSPTGGNLYEQYF; CDR3 DNA: TGTGCCAGCAGCCCAACTGGCGGGAACTTATACGAGCAGTACTTC
clone size: few; V gene: TRBV27; D gene: TRBD2; J gene: TRBJ2-1; CDR3 protein: CASSSSSGNEQFF; CDR3 DNA: TGTGCCAGCAGTTCTTCTAGCGGCAATGAGCAGTTCTTC
clone size: NA; V gene: TRBV4-2; D gene: NA; J gene: TRBJ2-6; CDR3 protein: CASSQGTSSSGANVLTF; CDR3 DNA: TGTGCCAGCAGCCAAGGGACTTCTAGCTCTGGGGCCAACGTCCTGACTTTC
clone size: once; V gene: TRBV4-1; D gene: TRBD1; J gene: TRBJ1-2; CDR3 protein: CASSQGTAANYGYTF; CDR3 DNA: TGCGCCAGCAGCCAGGGGACAGCCGCTAACTATGGCTACACCTTC
clone size: NA; V gene: TRBV11-3; D gene: TRBD2; J gene: TRBJ2-1; CDR3 protein: CASSLYASGDEQFF; CDR3 DNA: TGTGCCAGCAGCTTATATGCTAGCGGCGACGAGCAGTTCTTC
clone size: NA; V gene: TRBV14; D gene: TRBD1; J gene: TRBJ2-7; CDR3 protein: CASSHGQGLVYEQYF; CDR3 DNA: TGTGCCAGCAGCCATGGACAGGGTTTAGTCTACGAGCAGTACTTC
clone size: NA; V gene: TRBV5-1; D gene: NA; J gene: TRBJ1-1; CDR3 protein: CASSVTAHAPEAFF; CDR3 DNA: TGCGCCAGCAGCGTGACAGCCCATGCACCTGAAGCTTTCTTT
clone size: NA; V gene: TRBV30; D gene: NA; J gene: TRBJ2-7; CDR3 protein: CAWGTYEQYF; CDR3 DNA: TGTGCCTGGGGCACCTACGAGCAGTACTTC
clone size: NA; V gene: TRBV5-1; D gene: TRBD1; J gene: TRBJ1-1; CDR3 protein: CASSALPRQGLNTEAFF; CDR3 DNA: TGCGCCAGCAGCGCGTTGCCTCGACAGGGTTTGAACACTGAAGCTTTCTTT
clone size: NA; V gene: TRBV5-5; D gene: TRBD1; J gene: TRBJ2-7; CDR3 protein: CASSWGQGATYEQYF; CDR3 DNA: TGTGCCAGCAGCTGGGGACAGGGGGCAACCTACGAGCAGTACTTC
clone size: once; V gene: TRBV5-6; D gene: TRBD2; J gene: TRBJ2-7; CDR3 protein: CASSLETSGHYEQYF; CDR3 DNA: TGTGCCAGCAGCCTGGAGACTAGCGGCCATTACGAGCAGTACTTC
clone size: NA; V gene: TRBV5-5; D gene: TRBD1; J gene: TRBJ2-1; CDR3 protein: CASWTGRLLDEQFF; CDR3 DNA: TGTGCCAGCTGGACAGGGCGACTTTTGGATGAGCAGTTCTTC
clone size: NA; V gene: TRBV6-5; D gene: NA; J gene: TRBJ1-2; CDR3 protein: CASSYSSQGYGYTF; CDR3 DNA: TGTGCCAGCAGTTACTCGAGCCAGGGCTATGGCTACACCTTC
clone size: NA; V gene: TRBV6-5; D gene: NA; J gene: TRBJ1-2; CDR3 protein: CASSIQGARNGYTF; CDR3 DNA: TGTGCCAGCAGCATACAGGGTGCCAGGAATGGCTACACCTTC